The next 30 T cell receptor beta chains were all read from a single sample in a study of CD8+ T cells in alopecia areata. cDNA prepared by RNA extraction and subsequent reverse transcription served as the template for sequencing. The protocol was immunoSEQ multiplex PCR, while the TCRdb copy is restricted to in-frame clones and leaves out a portion. The sample carries over 150,000 clones, approximately 57% recorded once. Stated treatment: oral pan-JAK inhibitor, 5-10 mg twice daily. Sequencing was performed on CD4+ T cells sorted from blood, taken at week 24, from a patient treated with tofacitinib. These receptors all stem from a human donor with alopecia areata.

The DNA of the CDR3 is TGCAGTGCTAGACGCACTGAAGCTTTCTTT. Translated: CSARRTEAFF. The J gene is TRBJ1-1, the V gene TRBV20-1; D unresolved. CDR1 is DFQATT and CDR2 is SNEGSKA in the germline V gene (reference sequence). The germline V and J ends were trimmed by 2 bases and 4 bases, with 2 bases remaining between them. The CDR3 is made up of 10 amino acids.

This clone has a single count. The chain uses TRBV30 and TRBJ1-2; 9 bases are a match to TRBD1. In germline, CDR1 is GTSNPN, CDR2 SVGIG (reference sequence). There are 13 residues in the CDR3. The V gene end was trimmed by 4 bases and the J gene end by 4 bases; junction bases not matched to a gene: 4. The DNA for the CDR3 is TGTGCCTGGATCCCGGACAGGGGCTATGGCTACACCTTC. Translated, it gives CAWIPDRGYGYTF. The full variable domain, with the rest looked up from reference TRBV30 and TRBJ1-2, is SQTIHQWPATLVQPVGSPLSLECTVEGTSNPNLYWYRQAAGRGLQLLFYSVGIGQISSEVPQNLSASRPQDRQFILSSKKLLLSDSGFYLCAWIPDRGYGYTFGSGTRLTVV.

The chain has TRBV4-2 and TRBJ1-2; no definite D call. Germline assignment: CDR1 LGHNA and CDR2 YNFKEQ. The CDR3 is made up of 17 amino acids. With 0 bases removed from V and 0 bases from J, the gap between germline ends came to 14 bases. The CDR3 reads CASSQDSLAGPNYGYTF. CDR3 bases: TGTGCCAGCAGCCAAGATAGTCTCGCAGGACCTAACTATGGCTACACCTTC.

The chain carries TRBV5-1 and TRBJ2-4; 7 bases line up with TRBD1. The CDR3 extends over 16 amino acids. The V and J ends lost 3 bases and 0 bases, in that order; junction bases with no gene match: 6. CDR1 is SGHRS, CDR2 YFSETQ, per germline. CDR3 nucleotides: TGCGCCAGCAGCTCTGGACAGGAACTAGCCAAAAACATTCAGTACTTC. This translates into CASSSGQELAKNIQYF.

This chain links TRBV2 with TRBJ1-1; TRBD1 is a possible D gene (6 bases). V shed 6 bases and J shed 4 bases, with 15 bases lying between them. This CDR3 has 14 amino acids. CDR1 SNHLY and CDR2 FYNNEI come from the germline V gene. The CDR3, as DNA: TGTGCCAGCAGGTCCGGGGGCGCAGGCACTGAAGCTTTCTTT. Its protein product is CASRSGGAGTEAFF. The variable domain in full, completed from reference TRBV2 and TRBJ1-1, reads EPEVTQTPSHQVTQMGQEVILRCVPISNHLYFYWYRQILGQKVEFLVSFYNNEISEKSEIFDDQFSVERPDGSNFTLKIRSTKLEDSAMYFCASRSGGAGTEAFFGQGTRLTVV.

As to this clone: One end of the junction fails to match germline, which may point to a read error. This sequence joins TRBV29-1 and TRBJ2-4, with 7 bases matching TRBD1. Germline V gives CDR1 SQVTM, CDR2 ANQGSEA. The CDR3 has 15 amino acids. In DNA, the CDR3 is TGCAGCGTTAAAGAGGGGGCTTTAGCCAAAAACATTCAGTACTTC. Its translation: CSVKEGALAKNIQYF.

In its sample, this clone was seen a few times. The CDR3 coding sequence is TGCGCCAGCAGCTCGTCCGCTTCGGGACAACGCCCAGATACGCAGTATTTT. Encoded protein: CASSSSASGQRPDTQYF. V is TRBV5-1 and J is TRBJ2-3, with TRBD1 as a possible D gene (6 bases). From germline, CDR1 is SGHRS and CDR2 YFSETQ. Trimming took off 3 bases at V and 4 bases at J, with 21 bases between the two ends. The CDR3 consists of 17 residues.

The CDR3 DNA follows: TGCGCCAGCAGCCAAGGTGGGGGGAGAAGTTATGGCTACACCTTC. Translating gives CASSQGGGRSYGYTF. The chain combines TRBV4-1 with TRBJ1-2; perhaps TRBD1 as D (5 bases). V lost 1 base and J 5 bases, leaving 14 bases between the germline ends. The germline V gene has CDR1 MGHRA and CDR2 YSYEKL. The CDR3 contains 15 residues.

The rearrangement uses TRBV27 and TRBJ1-1; 7 nucleotides agree with TRBD1. The CDR3 totals 15 residues. The J segment lost 5 bases and the V segment lost 4 bases, leaving 10 bases of the junction unmatched. From germline, CDR1 is MNHEY and CDR2 SMNVEV (reference sequence). CDR3 sequence (DNA): TGTGCCAGCAGTTCCCGTTCCTCAGGGGGGACTGAAGCTTTCTTT. Residues: CASSSRSSGGTEAFF.

The V and J genes are TRBV5-6 and TRBJ1-2, with D uncertain. Germline V CDR1 and CDR2: SGHDT, YYEEEE. This CDR3 has 11 residues. Trimming left V 0 bases short and J 7 bases short, with 4 bases between. The CDR3 DNA follows: TGTGCCAGCAGCTTGGCCGGTGGCTACACCTTC. Translating it yields CASSLAGGYTF.

This clone was counted only a few times. CDR3 coding DNA: TGCAGCGGGACTAGCGGGGGGGCATCAGATACGCAGTATTTT. Encoded protein: CSGTSGGASDTQYF. This sequence joins TRBV29-1 and TRBJ2-3, with 15 bases aligning to TRBD2. V dropped 7 bases and J dropped 4; count of bases not matched to a gene: 3. Germline V gives CDR1 SQVTM, CDR2 ANQGSEA. This CDR3 comprises 14 residues.

This chain connects TRBV7-3 to TRBJ2-2; D possibly corresponds to TRBD1 (5 bases). The CDR3 consists of 14 residues. Trimming removed 5 bases at V and 2 bases at J, with 9 bases between. CDR1 and CDR2 from the germline V gene are SGHTA and FQGTGA. The CDR3 region is CASSQGHNTGELFF. CDR3 nucleotides: TGTGCCAGCAGCCAAGGACACAACACCGGGGAGCTGTTTTTT.

CDR3 residues: CAWSDGGSYEQYF. CDR3 nucleotides: TGTGCCTGGAGTGATGGAGGATCTTACGAGCAGTACTTC. This rearrangement joins TRBV30 to TRBJ2-7; TRBD2 might be the D (5 bases). This CDR3 is built from 13 residues. CDR1 and CDR2 from the germline V gene are GTSNPN and SVGIG (reference sequence). V was shortened by 1 base and J by 4 bases, with 11 bases between the two germline ends.

This chain uses TRBV5-1 with TRBJ1-5; D remains unclear. Trimming took off 4 bases at V and 8 bases at J, with 13 bases between the two ends. The germline CDR1 and CDR2 sequences are SGHRS and YFSETQ. There are 13 residues in the CDR3. CDR3 DNA sequence: TGCGCCAGCAGCGAGGGAGTTGGGAAGCCCCAGCATTTT. This sequence encodes CASSEGVGKPQHF.

V gene TRBV6-5 combines with J gene TRBJ1-2; D is unresolved. V was trimmed by 7 bases and J by 7 bases, leaving 13 bases between them. Germline V CDR1 and CDR2: MNHEY, SVGAGI. The CDR3 is 12 residues long. The CDR3 coding sequence is TGTGCCAGCACGATAGGGAGGTTTGGCTACACCTTC. This encodes CASTIGRFGYTF.

This clone was counted a few times. The gene calls are TRBV5-4 and TRBJ2-5, with D possibly matching TRBD2 (6 bases). Looked up from germline, CDR1 is SGHNT and CDR2 is YYREEE (reference sequence). V lost 0 bases and J 2 bases, leaving 11 bases between the germline ends. The CDR3 runs 15 residues. The DNA for the CDR3 is TGTGCCAGCAGCTTGGGGCGGGGTCGGCAAGAGACCCAGTACTTC. Its translation is CASSLGRGRQETQYF.

This chain joins TRBV15 and TRBJ1-3; maybe TRBD1 (6 bases). Trimming shortened V by 0 bases and J by 4 bases, and 13 bases separated the two germline ends. Looked up from germline, CDR1 is LNHNV and CDR2 is YYDKDF (reference sequence). The CDR3 sequence is 16 residues long. CDR3 protein: CATSRDFVGHGNTIYF. In DNA form, the CDR3 reads TGTGCCACCAGCAGAGATTTTGTGGGACACGGAAACACCATATATTTT.

The rearrangement uses TRBV6-5 and TRBJ1-1; D gene uncertain. The CDR3 spans 11 residues. Germline V lookup: CDR1 MNHEY, CDR2 SVGAGI. The V end lost 8 bases, the J end lost 10 bases, and 14 bases lay between the germline ends. The CDR3 region is CASFGWGRAFF. The DNA for the CDR3 is TGTGCCAGCTTTGGGTGGGGAAGAGCTTTCTTT.

This clone was recorded at least ten times. CDR3 DNA sequence: TGTGCCAGCAGCTTACGGGAGGAAGCTGAAGCTTTCTTT. This encodes CASSLREEAEAFF. The chain links TRBV7-6 to TRBJ1-1, with D unclear. CDR1 and CDR2 (germline): SGHVS, FNYEAQ. Trimming stripped 2 bases from V and 6 bases from J, with 10 bases between. The CDR3 is made up of 13 amino acids.

This sequence joins TRBV5-6 and TRBJ1-5; D is undetermined. Deletions cut 2 bases from V and 7 bases from J, with 7 bases between. This CDR3 is 12 amino acids long. The germline V gene has CDR1 SGHDT and CDR2 YYEEEE. The chain's CDR3 is CASSFRAQPQHF. The CDR3 DNA reads TGTGCCAGCAGCTTCCGGGCGCAGCCCCAGCATTTT.

Note on this clone: At one end, the junction sequence differs from germline, possibly due to a read error. J is TRBJ2-3 and V is TRBV7-7, with TRBD2 identical over 10 bases. The germline CDR1 and CDR2 sequences are SSHAT and FNYEAQ (reference sequence). This CDR3 has 16 residues. DNA of the CDR3: TGTGCTAGCAGCCTCTTAGCGGGGGGTAGCACAGATACGCAGTATTTT. Translating it yields CASSLLAGGSTDTQYF.

Only a few counts were recorded for this clone. The chain joins TRBV6-6 to TRBJ2-5, with D possibly being TRBD2 (6 bases). In germline, CDR1 is MNHNY, CDR2 SVGAGI (reference sequence). Trimming took 5 bases from V and 4 from J, leaving 8 bases between them. This CDR3 has 12 amino acids. CDR3 residues: CASSRDSETQYF. The CDR3 DNA follows: TGTGCCAGCAGTCGGGACTCAGAGACCCAGTACTTC.

A remark on this clone: This sample also contains other DNA sequences that code for the same CDR3. The rearrangement joins TRBV29-1 to TRBJ1-1, with D perhaps TRBD1 (5 bases). The CDR3 length is 13 residues. Germline CDR1 is SQVTM and CDR2 is ANQGSEA. The V and J ends lost 7 bases and 3 bases respectively, with 15 bases between them. The CDR3 protein is CSARTGTDTEAFF. The CDR3 region has the DNA TGCAGCGCCCGAACGGGGACGGACACTGAAGCTTTCTTT.

The chain couples TRBV29-1 to TRBJ1-5; D remains unclear. Looked up from germline, CDR1 is SQVTM and CDR2 is ANQGSEA. Trimming removed 3 bases at V and 2 bases at J, with 11 bases between. The CDR3 has 14 residues. The CDR3 DNA follows: TGCAGCGTTGATTTGGGAGTGGGCAATCAGCCCCAGCATTTT. The encoded protein is CSVDLGVGNQPQHF.

The CDR3 region has the DNA TGTGCCTGGATGACCGGTGGATCTGGGGCCAACGTCCTGACTTTC. Encoded protein: CAWMTGGSGANVLTF. The chain uses TRBV30 and TRBJ2-6; no clear D gene. CDR3 length: 15 residues. V lost 4 bases and J lost 1, with 11 bases in between. Germline V CDR1 and CDR2: GTSNPN, SVGIG (reference sequence).

The J gene is TRBJ1-5, the V gene TRBV18; D is ambiguous. Germline V gene lookup returns CDR1 KGHSH and CDR2 LQKENI. Trimming removed 3 bases from V and 2 bases from J, with 5 bases in between. There are 13 residues in the CDR3. The CDR3 loop reads CASSPRGNQPQHF. The CDR3 DNA reads TGTGCCAGCTCACCTCGGGGCAATCAGCCCCAGCATTTT.

This clone was seen only a few times. This chain links TRBV9 with TRBJ2-5, with TRBD1 matching over 7 bases. Germline CDR1 is SGDLS and CDR2 is YYNGEE. The V gene end was trimmed by 1 base and the J gene end by 4 bases; junction bases not matched to a gene: 10. The CDR3 contains 16 residues. The chain's CDR3 is CASSVTAGGFGETQYF. The CDR3 region has the DNA TGTGCCAGCAGCGTAACGGCAGGGGGTTTCGGAGAGACCCAGTACTTC. The full variable domain, rest sourced from reference TRBV9 and TRBJ2-5, is DSGVTQTPKHLITATGQRVTLRCSPRSGDLSVYWYQQSLDQGLQFLIQYYNGEERAKGNILERFSAQQFPDLHSELNLSSLELGDSALYFCASSVTAGGFGETQYFGPGTRLLVL.

V gene TRBV7-9 combines with J gene TRBJ2-7; D is unresolved. V was trimmed by 5 bases and J by 6 bases, leaving 11 bases between them. The CDR3 consists of 12 residues. Germline lookup yields CDR1 SEHNR and CDR2 FQNEAQ (reference sequence). This CDR3 is CASSNSGVEQYF. As DNA, the CDR3 is TGTGCCAGCAGCAATAGTGGGGTCGAGCAGTACTTC.

V gene TRBV7-2 combines with J gene TRBJ1-2; D perhaps matches TRBD1 (5 bases). The V end was cut by 1 base, the J end by 3 bases, with 12 bases between. Germline V gene data show CDR1 as SGHTA and CDR2 as FQGNSA. The CDR3 extends over 15 amino acids. The CDR3, as DNA: TGTGCCAGCAGCTTAGAGCCAGGGCTTTACTATGGCTACACCTTC. This translates into CASSLEPGLYYGYTF.

The chain is built from TRBV30 and TRBJ2-2; TRBD1 matches 7 bases. Germline V gives CDR1 GTSNPN, CDR2 SVGIG (reference sequence). The CDR3 runs to 15 residues. The trim removed 4 bases at V and 2 bases at J, leaving 7 bases unmatched. The CDR3 bases are TGTGCCTGGAATCCGGGACAGTTAAACACCGGGGAGCTGTTTTTT. It yields the protein CAWNPGQLNTGELFF. The full variable domain, its missing parts supplied by reference TRBV30 and TRBJ2-2, is SQTIHQWPATLVQPVGSPLSLECTVEGTSNPNLYWYRQAAGRGLQLLFYSVGIGQISSEVPQNLSASRPQDRQFILSSKKLLLSDSGFYLCAWNPGQLNTGELFFGEGSRLTVL.